This passage covers 8 T cell receptor beta chains from one sample sequenced in a study of T-cell memory formation after mild COVID-19. TCRdb ran MiXCR on the 5' RACE reads and lists one entry per CDR3 protein. The data hold 300,000 or so distinct CDR3 sequences, with roughly 15% observed a single time. Sequencing used PBMCs or a T cell subset sorted from them (not recorded which). These receptors all come from a young man who had mild COVID-19 (a few samples of this study predate the infection). Cell type and time point are not known.

The rearrangement uses TRBV24-1 and TRBJ2-1; D is ambiguous. Germline CDR1 is KGHDR and CDR2 is SFDVKD. Trimming removed 4 bases at V and 0 bases at J, with 12 bases between. The CDR3 has 16 residues. The CDR3 nucleotides are TGTGCCACCAGTGACCCGAGCGCTGACTCCTACAATGAGCAGTTCTTC. This codes for CATSDPSADSYNEQFF.

This clonotype has more than one count but fewer than ten. This chain links TRBV5-1 with TRBJ2-1; D is undetermined. CDR3 size: 14 residues. V shed 0 bases and J shed 6 bases, with 10 bases lying between them. CDR1 is SGHRS, CDR2 YFSETQ, per germline. This CDR3 is CASSLEGLTNEQFF. The CDR3, as DNA: TGCGCCAGCAGCTTGGAGGGCTTGACCAATGAGCAGTTCTTC.

This clonotype was seen only a few times. The V and J genes are TRBV9 and TRBJ2-3, with D perhaps matching TRBD1 (7 bases). Germline V gene lookup returns CDR1 SGDLS and CDR2 YYNGEE. Trimming shortened V by 6 bases and J by 4 bases, and 12 bases separated the two germline ends. There are 13 residues in the CDR3. In DNA form, the CDR3 reads TGTGCCAGCAACCAGGGGGGCCCAGATACGCAGTATTTT. Protein product: CASNQGGPDTQYF.

The chain links TRBV7-9 to TRBJ1-5; D remains unclear. The CDR3 totals 14 residues. V lost 5 bases to trimming and J lost 6 bases, with 14 bases between them. From germline, CDR1 is SEHNR and CDR2 FQNEAQ (reference sequence). DNA of the CDR3: TGTGCCAGCAGCCTATCCCTGGCCGGTCAGCCCCAGCATTTT. It codes for CASSLSLAGQPQHF.

The chain couples TRBV12-3 or TRBV12-4 to TRBJ2-1; 8 nucleotides match TRBD2. The CDR3 totals 15 residues. V was pared by 6 bases and J by 0 bases, with 4 bases of the junction left unmatched. CDR3 residues: CASRQSGSSYNEQFF. In DNA, the CDR3 is TGTGCCAGCAGACAAAGCGGGAGCTCCTACAATGAGCAGTTCTTC.

There are a few counts of this clonotype. The V and J genes are TRBV10-3 and TRBJ2-3, with 8 bases fitting TRBD2. Trimming took 0 bases from V and 3 from J; bases not matched to a gene: 8. Germline V gene sequence: CDR1 ENHRY, CDR2 SYGVKD. The CDR3 has 17 amino acids. The CDR3 spells CAISESRTSRSTDTQYF. Written as DNA, the CDR3 is TGTGCCATCAGTGAGTCCCGGACTAGCAGGTCGACAGATACGCAGTATTTT.

The sample holds many counts of this clonotype. The V gene is TRBV3-1, the J gene TRBJ1-5, with 9 bases matching TRBD1. The CDR3 totals 15 residues. Per the germline V gene, CDR1 is LGHDT and CDR2 is YNNKEL (reference sequence). V lost 3 bases and J lost 5; bases outside the gene matches: 5. The CDR3 here is CASSQKDRGYQPQHF. CDR3 in DNA: TGTGCCAGCAGCCAGAAGGACAGGGGATATCAGCCCCAGCATTTT.

This rearrangement joins TRBV4-1 to TRBJ1-5, with TRBD1 matching over 8 bases. This CDR3 is 15 amino acids long. CDR1 is MGHRA and CDR2 is YSYEKL in the germline V gene. The trim removed 4 bases at V and 4 bases at J, leaving 6 bases unmatched. CDR3 protein: CASSPTGATNQPQHF. CDR3 bases: TGCGCCAGCAGCCCGACAGGGGCGACTAATCAGCCCCAGCATTTT.